This T cell receptor beta chain was retrieved from a study of cytomegalovirus exposure and HLA in healthy donors. The PCR ran on 60 Vbeta and 13 Jbeta primers. Libraries were prepared by immunoSEQ multiplex PCR; TCRdb keeps only in-frame clonotypes and omits some of them. The profile shows approximately 110,000 clones, about 59% of them singletons. General study findings and limits: There were reportedly fewer N-insertions in an Asian-associated ancestry cluster than the roughly 680-donor mean, in a later analysis. The authors later found most CMV-associated TCR beta chains appeared HLA-restricted. Presence/absence analyses assumed roughly uniform sequencing depth across donors, which may not hold.

This clone occurred a few times. Antigen: not known. This receptor was obtained from a man younger than 45 in good health and CMV-seropositive. Sequenced: PBMCs.

The CDR3 protein is CASSEGDYSYEQYF. The DNA for the CDR3 is TGTGCCAGCAGCGAGGGGGACTACTCCTACGAGCAGTACTTC. The chain recombines TRBV11-2 with TRBJ2-7; TRBD2 is a possible D gene (7 bases). Germline CDR1 SGHAT, CDR2 FQNNGV. V was shortened by 5 bases and J by 0 bases, with 11 bases between the two germline ends. The CDR3 is 14 residues long.